This paragraph reports one T cell receptor beta chain. Its antigen is still unknown. There are no base qualities to consult, and no much larger clone falls within one base. Immunologically healthy infants undergoing open corrective cardiac surgery for congenital heart defects in Finland were used as donors. During surgery, a small roughly 0.45-1 mL aliquot of peripheral blood was collected from four of the eight donors. Instead of starting from a fixed cell number, genomic DNA extraction from blood samples used all available leukocytes. ACK lysis buffer was used to remove erythrocytes from the blood, and the remaining leukocytes were kept as pellets at -70 degrees C. Genomic DNA was extracted from frozen cell pellets with a QIAsymphony instrument. The sample belongs to a study of human thymus T cells (dated by TCRdb to 2020 to 2021). For the study in its entirety: The study characterized TCR alpha and beta repertoires from about 8 infant thymus samples and a few related peripheral blood samples. The infant donors were roughly 7 to 244 days old, and the cohort included a handful of males and a couple of females.

What the research found in general, with its limitations: Both the thymic and the peripheral blood repertoires appeared to show biased V and J gene segment usage. On average, roughly 800,000 unique TCRB clonotypes were obtained from thymus samples, compared with around 78,000 from blood samples.

Using the immunoSEQ multiplex PCR assay, the TCRB and TCRAD loci were amplified from a standardized quantity of quality-controlled genomic DNA. The amplicons covered the V(D)J region and were long enough to include the CDR3 and to identify the V and J genes. The commercial immunoSEQ service was used to sequence amplicons on an Illumina platform. The authors' pipeline ran thus. Primer bias and sequencing errors were corrected as previously described, and TCRAD and TCRB were defined on the basis of the IMGT database. Analysis of the repertoires was done with immunoSEQ Analyzer 3.0 and VDJTools and included basic statistics, V/J segment usage, diversity estimates, rarefaction and pairwise overlap. Diversity was estimated with Chao1, ChaoE, Efron-Thisted, Shannon and inverse Simpson indices, and also on datasets down-sampled to the smallest sample. Repertoire overlap was assessed by strict matching of CDR3 nucleotide sequence, V gene and J gene, and clustering was done by Jaccard-based multidimensional scaling. Entries here come from immuneACCESS through TCRdb and include only in-frame sequences with V and J called. Some clones fail to appear in such tables; in the studies checked, an unresolved V gene covers under half of the shortfall, and the cause of the remainder is unknown. That table is the source of V, J and clone size, and D and trimming were worked out from the DNA. The sample has just over 45,000 clones on record, approximately 95% of them singletons. Approximately 0.16% of the sample is in the top ten clones.

Sequenced material: blood. This clonotype was sampled from a girl under three years old with a congenital heart defect but otherwise immunologically healthy.

The DNA is as follows: TGTGCCAGCACCCTTATAAGGACTAGCGGGAGCCAAGGCAAGTACGAGCAGTACTTC. This codes for CASTLIRTSGSQGKYEQYF. The rearranged chain carries TRBV2 and TRBJ2-7, and TRBD2 aligns with 13 junction nucleotides. CDR3 length: 19 amino acids, cysteine to phenylalanine. The kept DNA is CDR3 alone, 57 bases in frame from the first base. Germline trimming: 7 bases from V, 4 bases from J; junction bases outside gene matches: 19. CDR1 and CDR2 are drawn from the germline V gene: SNHLY, FYNNEI.